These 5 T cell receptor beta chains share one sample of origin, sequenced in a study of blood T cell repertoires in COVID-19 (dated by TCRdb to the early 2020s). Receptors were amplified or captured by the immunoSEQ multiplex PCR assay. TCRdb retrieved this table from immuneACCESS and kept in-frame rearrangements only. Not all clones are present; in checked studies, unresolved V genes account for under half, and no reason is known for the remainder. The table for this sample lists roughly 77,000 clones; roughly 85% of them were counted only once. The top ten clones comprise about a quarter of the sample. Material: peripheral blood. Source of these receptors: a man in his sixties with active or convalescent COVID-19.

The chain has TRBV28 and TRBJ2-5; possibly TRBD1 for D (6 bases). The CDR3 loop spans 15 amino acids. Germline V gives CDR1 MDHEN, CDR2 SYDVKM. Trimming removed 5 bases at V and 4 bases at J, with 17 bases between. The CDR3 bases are TGTGCCAGCAGTCCTGCTTCAGGGGTTGGAGAGACCCAGTACTTC. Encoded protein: CASSPASGVGETQYF.

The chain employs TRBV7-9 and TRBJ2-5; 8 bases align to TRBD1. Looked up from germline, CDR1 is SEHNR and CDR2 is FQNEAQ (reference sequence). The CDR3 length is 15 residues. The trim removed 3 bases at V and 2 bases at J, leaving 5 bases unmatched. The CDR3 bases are TGTGCCAGCAGCTTTGCCGACAGGGGTCAAGAGACCCAGTACTTC. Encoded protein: CASSFADRGQETQYF.

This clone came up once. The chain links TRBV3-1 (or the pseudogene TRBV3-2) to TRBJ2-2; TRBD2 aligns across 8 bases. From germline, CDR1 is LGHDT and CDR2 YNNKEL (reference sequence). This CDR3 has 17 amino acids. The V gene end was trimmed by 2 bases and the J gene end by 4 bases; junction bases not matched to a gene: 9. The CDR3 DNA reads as TGTGCCAGCAGCCAACCCGGGACTAGTTGGGGCACCGGGGAGCTGTTTTTT. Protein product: CASSQPGTSWGTGELFF.

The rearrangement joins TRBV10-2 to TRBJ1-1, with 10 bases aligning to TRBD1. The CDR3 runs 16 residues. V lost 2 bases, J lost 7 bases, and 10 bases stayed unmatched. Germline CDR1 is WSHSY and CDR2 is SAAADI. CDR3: CASSEAGTGATLEAFF. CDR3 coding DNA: TGCGCCAGCAGTGAGGCCGGGACAGGGGCTACACTTGAAGCTTTCTTT.

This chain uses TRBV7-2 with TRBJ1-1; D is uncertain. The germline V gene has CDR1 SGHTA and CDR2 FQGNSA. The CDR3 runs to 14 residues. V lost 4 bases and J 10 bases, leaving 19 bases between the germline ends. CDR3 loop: CASSYILDGEVAFF. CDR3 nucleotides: TGTGCCAGCAGCTATATACTGGACGGGGAAGTAGCTTTCTTT.